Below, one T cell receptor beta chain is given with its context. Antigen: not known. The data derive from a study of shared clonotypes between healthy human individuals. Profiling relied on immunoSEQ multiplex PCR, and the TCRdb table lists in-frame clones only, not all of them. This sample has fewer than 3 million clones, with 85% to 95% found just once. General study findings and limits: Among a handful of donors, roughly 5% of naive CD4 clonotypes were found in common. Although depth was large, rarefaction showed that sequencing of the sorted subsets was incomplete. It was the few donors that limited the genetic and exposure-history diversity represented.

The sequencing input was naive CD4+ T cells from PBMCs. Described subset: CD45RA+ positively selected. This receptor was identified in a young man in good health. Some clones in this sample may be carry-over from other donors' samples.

CDR3 sequence (DNA): TGTGCCAGCAGTTCCGGGGCTGGACGAGAAAAACTGTTTTTT. This sequence encodes CASSSGAGREKLFF. This chain uses TRBV28 with TRBJ1-4, with D maybe TRBD1 (5 bases). The CDR3 is 14 residues long. Germline loops: CDR1 MDHEN, CDR2 SYDVKM. V lost 4 bases, J lost 8 bases, and 14 bases lay in between.